One and the same sample provided the 26 T cell receptor beta chains below, sequenced in a study of blood T cell repertoires in COVID-19. The table came from immunoSEQ multiplex PCR; TCRdb's copy has only in-frame clones and leaves some out. Here the sample spans some 64,000 clones, nearly 90% being singletons. Input material: peripheral blood. The receptor set was obtained from a man aged 65-85 years with acute or convalescent COVID-19.

The chain recombines TRBV28 with TRBJ1-2; 8 bases are shared with TRBD1. The ends lost 6 bases at V and 2 bases at J; junction bases unmatched: 8. CDR3 length equals 15 residues. Per germline, CDR1 MDHEN and CDR2 SYDVKM. The chain's CDR3 is CASSTSRTGNYGYTF. CDR3 nucleotides: TGTGCCAGCAGCACGAGCAGGACAGGGAACTATGGCTACACCTTC.

The chain recombines TRBV6-6 with TRBJ1-2; TRBD1 agrees at 7 bases. J gave up 10 bases and V 5 bases, and 10 bases lay outside the gene matches. Germline V gene lookup returns CDR1 MNHNY and CDR2 SVGAGI (reference sequence). CDR3 size: 13 residues. For the CDR3, the DNA is TGTGCCAGCAGTCCACCCACAGGGGCCCTCTACACCTTC. It translates to CASSPPTGALYTF.

This chain joins TRBV9 and TRBJ2-2; 8 bases agree with TRBD1. The CDR3 is 16 amino acids. CDR1 is SGDLS and CDR2 is YYNGEE in the germline V gene. Unmatched junction bases numbered 7, after V lost 4 bases and J lost 2 bases. Written as DNA, the CDR3 is TGTGCCAGCAGCCTCCGGGACAGGACAAACACCGGGGAGCTGTTTTTT. Its translation: CASSLRDRTNTGELFF. The full variable domain, rest sourced from reference TRBV9 and TRBJ2-2, is DSGVTQTPKHLITATGQRVTLRCSPRSGDLSVYWYQQSLDQGLQFLIQYYNGEERAKGNILERFSAQQFPDLHSELNLSSLELGDSALYFCASSLRDRTNTGELFFGEGSRLTVL.

This rearrangement joins TRBV4-3 to TRBJ1-3; D gene uncertain. CDR3 size: 17 residues. V lost 0 bases and J lost 4, with 16 bases in between. CDR1 is LGHNA and CDR2 is YSLEER in the germline V gene. The CDR3 region is CASSQDGNAGPGNTIYF. CDR3 nucleotide sequence: TGCGCCAGCAGCCAAGATGGCAATGCTGGGCCCGGAAACACCATATATTTT.

This clone was seen a single time. This chain joins TRBV5-1 and TRBJ2-2; 9 bases are shared with TRBD1. The CDR3 is 15 residues long. Trimming removed 0 bases from V and 6 bases from J; junction bases left unmatched: 3. Germline V lookup: CDR1 SGHRS, CDR2 YFSETQ. CDR3 residues: CASSLGDRDAGELFF. CDR3 coding DNA: TGCGCCAGCAGCTTGGGGGACAGGGACGCCGGGGAGCTGTTTTTT.

The DNA for the CDR3 is TGCAGTGCTAGTTCTAGCGGGGTGACCACAGATACGCAGTATTTT. Its translation: CSASSSGVTTDTQYF. V usage is TRBV20-1 and J usage is TRBJ2-3; 9 nucleotides agree with TRBD2. Germline loops: CDR1 DFQATT, CDR2 SNEGSKA (reference sequence). This CDR3 region has 15 residues. With V trimmed by 3 bases and J by 2 bases, 6 bases remained unmatched.

The chain has TRBV29-1 and TRBJ1-2, with D hard to call. The V and J ends lost 5 bases and 4 bases respectively, with 17 bases between them. The CDR3 length is 14 residues. The germline CDR1 and CDR2 sequences are SQVTM and ANQGSEA. The CDR3 protein is CSVPGALSSYGYTF. The CDR3 DNA reads TGCAGCGTTCCGGGAGCCCTGTCCTCCTATGGCTACACCTTC.

This chain connects TRBV5-6 to TRBJ1-4; D ambiguous. Germline lookup yields CDR1 SGHDT and CDR2 YYEEEE. The V end lost 4 bases, the J end lost 6 bases, and 7 bases lay between the germline ends. The CDR3 contains 12 residues. In DNA form, the CDR3 reads TGTGCCAGCAGCACCCTAGATGAAAAACTGTTTTTT. It is translated as CASSTLDEKLFF.

This rearrangement joins TRBV10-3 to TRBJ1-3; tentative D call: TRBD1 (6 bases). Trimming cost V 6 bases and J 0 bases, with 9 bases left between them. The CDR3 has 14 amino acids. Germline V lookup: CDR1 ENHRY, CDR2 SYGVKD. The CDR3 nucleotides are TGTGCCATCAGCATGACAGGCTCTGGAAACACCATATATTTT. It encodes CAISMTGSGNTIYF.

The J gene is TRBJ2-5, the V gene TRBV18, with D possibly being TRBD2 (6 bases). This CDR3 has 17 residues. The V and J ends lost 5 bases and 3 bases respectively, with 22 bases between them. The germline V gene encodes CDR1 KGHSH and CDR2 LQKENI. The CDR3 DNA reads as TGTGCCAGCTCAAAACTGGGAGGAGGGGACTTTGAAGAGACCCAGTACTTC. Its translation: CASSKLGGGDFEETQYF.

The chain links TRBV3-1 (or the pseudogene TRBV3-2) to TRBJ2-2; 13 positions match TRBD2. Trimming took 0 bases from V and 0 from J; bases not matched to a gene: 1. From germline, CDR1 is LGHDT and CDR2 YNNKEL (reference sequence). This CDR3 has 18 amino acids. For the CDR3, the DNA is TGTGCCAGCAGCCAAGAAGGGACTAGCGGGACGAACACCGGGGAGCTGTTTTTT. It specifies CASSQEGTSGTNTGELFF.

In its sample, this clone was seen once. The genes are TRBV15 and TRBJ2-7, with 14 positions matching TRBD2. This CDR3 contains 17 residues. Losses at the gene ends were 2 bases for V and 0 bases for J; bases not matched to a gene: 3. Germline V gene lookup returns CDR1 LNHNV and CDR2 YYDKDF (reference sequence). Here the CDR3 DNA reads TGTGCCACCAGCAGAACGGGACTAGCGGGGGACTCCTACGAGCAGTACTTC. It yields the protein CATSRTGLAGDSYEQYF.

The V gene is TRBV6-5, the J gene TRBJ1-3, with D uncertain. The CDR3 loop spans 16 amino acids. CDR1 and CDR2 (germline): MNHEY, SVGAGI. Trimming removed 0 bases from V and 0 bases from J, with 9 bases in between. The CDR3 region has the DNA TGTGCCAGCAGTTACTCGAAAAGCGGCTCTGGAAACACCATATATTTT. This sequence encodes CASSYSKSGSGNTIYF.

The chain has TRBV6-2 or TRBV6-3 and TRBJ1-5, with D perhaps TRBD1 (6 bases). Germline V gene sequence: CDR1 MNHEY, CDR2 SVGEGT. V was trimmed by 5 bases and J by 7 bases, leaving 15 bases between them. The CDR3 extends over 14 amino acids. CDR3 loop: CASSPNRDGQPQHF. The CDR3 DNA follows: TGTGCCAGCAGTCCGAACAGGGACGGACAGCCCCAGCATTTT.

The genes are TRBV7-2 and TRBJ1-3; the D is unclear. Germline CDR1 reads SGHTA; CDR2 reads FQGNSA. This CDR3 comprises 12 residues. With 5 bases removed from V and 9 bases from J, the gap between germline ends came to 11 bases. CDR3 nucleotide sequence: TGTGCCAGCAGCGCCCCCCCGGGCACCATATATTTT. Its translation: CASSAPPGTIYF.

The chain combines TRBV6-5 with TRBJ2-1, with 8 bases fitting TRBD2. The V gene's germline CDR1 is MNHEY and CDR2 SVGAGI. The CDR3 is 14 amino acids. V was pared by 6 bases and J by 5 bases, with 6 bases of the junction left unmatched. The CDR3 here is CASRGRGADNEQFF. The CDR3 nucleotides are TGTGCCAGCAGGGGGCGGGGGGCCGACAATGAGCAGTTCTTC.

The CDR3 DNA is TGCAGCGTTGAAGCCAGGGTGAGCCGAGAGACCCAGTACTTC. This translates into CSVEARVSRETQYF. This chain links TRBV29-1 with TRBJ2-5, with a weak D call TRBD1 (5 bases). V lost 1 base and J 4 bases, leaving 13 bases between the germline ends. The germline gives CDR1 SQVTM, CDR2 ANQGSEA. There are 14 residues in the CDR3.

Only a few counts were recorded for this clone. The chain employs TRBV4-2 and TRBJ2-3; D is uncertain. Trimming took 0 bases from V and 6 from J, leaving 10 bases between them. CDR3 size: 14 residues. Germline V gene sequence: CDR1 LGHNA, CDR2 YNFKEQ. CDR3 in DNA: TGTGCCAGCAGCCAAGACCCCTGGAGCGATACGCAGTATTTT. Encoded protein: CASSQDPWSDTQYF.

Of note for this clone: The identical CDR3 is also encoded by other nucleotide sequences in the sample. The V and J genes are TRBV30 and TRBJ2-7, with D unresolved. V lost 3 bases and J 0 bases, leaving 3 bases between the germline ends. CDR3 length: 11 amino acids. CDR1 GTSNPN and CDR2 SVGIG come from the germline V gene (reference sequence). The CDR3 DNA is TGTGCCTGGAGCCTCTCCTACGAGCAGTACTTC. Translated: CAWSLSYEQYF.

The chain uses TRBV9 and TRBJ1-1, with TRBD1 as a possible D gene (6 bases). Between the trimmed V and J ends, which lost 6 bases and 0 bases, there was a span of 12 bases. This CDR3 has 14 residues. In germline, CDR1 is SGDLS, CDR2 YYNGEE. DNA of the CDR3: TGTGCCAGCAAGCCGGGACACTTGAACACTGAAGCTTTCTTT. This translates into CASKPGHLNTEAFF.

The chain links TRBV7-9 to TRBJ1-5; 8 nucleotides align to TRBD1. The germline CDR1 and CDR2 sequences are SEHNR and FQNEAQ (reference sequence). The CDR3 is 14 residues long. V lost 6 bases to trimming and J lost 8 bases; unmatched junction nucleotides: 9. CDR3 coding DNA: TGTGCCAGCAGTTGGGGACAGGATCTGGAGCCCCAGCATTTT. It codes for CASSWGQDLEPQHF.

This chain connects TRBV27 to TRBJ1-4; TRBD1 might be the D (5 bases). V dropped 6 bases and J dropped 0 bases, with 14 bases sitting between them. The CDR3 runs to 16 residues. In germline, CDR1 is MNHEY, CDR2 SMNVEV (reference sequence). This CDR3 reads CASRGRDGATNEKLFF. DNA of the CDR3: TGTGCCAGCAGGGGGAGGGACGGCGCAACTAATGAAAAACTGTTTTTT.

The chain joins TRBV9 to TRBJ2-1, with 13 bases fitting TRBD2. The CDR3 runs 15 residues. The V and J ends lost 4 bases and 6 bases, in that order; junction bases with no gene match: 4. Germline lookup yields CDR1 SGDLS and CDR2 YYNGEE. Here the CDR3 reads CASSTSGGAANEQFF. CDR3 DNA sequence: TGTGCCAGCAGCACTAGCGGGGGGGCCGCCAATGAGCAGTTCTTC. Filled out from reference TRBV9 and TRBJ2-1, the complete variable domain reads DSGVTQTPKHLITATGQRVTLRCSPRSGDLSVYWYQQSLDQGLQFLIQYYNGEERAKGNILERFSAQQFPDLHSELNLSSLELGDSALYFCASSTSGGAANEQFFGPGTRLTVL.

J is TRBJ2-3 and V is TRBV10-3, with TRBD2 as a possible D gene (5 bases). The CDR3 length is 13 residues. Trimming pared 8 bases from V and 2 bases from J, leaving 11 bases between. Germline V gene sequence: CDR1 ENHRY, CDR2 SYGVKD. CDR3 DNA sequence: TGTGCCATCTCACGGGGTTCCACAGATACGCAGTATTTT. Protein: CAISRGSTDTQYF.

Only one count was recorded for this clone. The J gene is TRBJ1-6, the V gene TRBV5-8; D is ambiguous. The CDR3 is 13 residues long. Per germline, CDR1 SGHTS and CDR2 YDEGEE. Trimming removed 4 bases at V and 7 bases at J, with 9 bases between. The CDR3 protein is CASSPVRNSPLHF. DNA for the CDR3: TGTGCCAGCAGCCCCGTTAGAAATTCACCCCTCCACTTT.

The V call is TRBV7-6, the J call TRBJ1-4; no firm D call. CDR1 is SGHVS and CDR2 is FNYEAQ in the germline V gene. Trimming stripped 7 bases from V and 4 bases from J, with 22 bases between. The CDR3 runs to 17 residues. CDR3 nucleotide sequence: TGTGCCAGCACCCCGAGGGCGGGTAACCCTCTTAATGAAAAACTGTTTTTT. Translation: CASTPRAGNPLNEKLFF. Variable domain in full (rest from reference TRBV7-6 and TRBJ1-4): GAGVSQSPRYKVTKRGQDVALRCDPISGHVSLYWYRQALGQGPEFLTYFNYEAQQDKSGLPNDRFSAERPEGSISTLTIQRTEQRDSAMYRCASTPRAGNPLNEKLFFGSGTQLSVL.